This note documents a single T cell receptor (beta chain) sequence. Its target is unknown. The PCR employed 60 Vbeta primers together with 13 Jbeta primers. Libraries were prepared by immunoSEQ multiplex PCR; TCRdb keeps only in-frame clonotypes and omits some of them. The profile covers approximately 190,000 clones, with around 83% appearing a single time and less than 0.85% taken by the ten largest. These data belong to a study of cytomegalovirus exposure and HLA in healthy donors. Looking at the study overall: As released early, the data held 80 million to 90 million unique TCRs from HLA-typed donors.

General study results and limits: Overall, about 160 TCR beta chains were annotated as cytomegalovirus-associated. Both high specificity and high sensitivity reportedly marked the classifier's diagnosis of cytomegalovirus status. In vitro testing confirmed a few CMV-associated chains as specific for CMV antigens.

This clonotype was sampled from a woman in her late teens or twenties in good health and CMV-seronegative. The sample taken for sequencing was PBMCs.

The CDR3 nucleotides read TGTGCCAGCAGCCCTATGACTAGTAGGCCAGATACGCAGTATTTT. Encoded protein: CASSPMTSRPDTQYF. The rearrangement joins TRBV13 to TRBJ2-3, with D possibly being TRBD2 (6 bases). This CDR3 region has 15 residues. The germline V gene has CDR1 PRHDT and CDR2 FYEKMQ (reference sequence). Trimming took 5 bases from V and 4 from J, leaving 16 bases between them.